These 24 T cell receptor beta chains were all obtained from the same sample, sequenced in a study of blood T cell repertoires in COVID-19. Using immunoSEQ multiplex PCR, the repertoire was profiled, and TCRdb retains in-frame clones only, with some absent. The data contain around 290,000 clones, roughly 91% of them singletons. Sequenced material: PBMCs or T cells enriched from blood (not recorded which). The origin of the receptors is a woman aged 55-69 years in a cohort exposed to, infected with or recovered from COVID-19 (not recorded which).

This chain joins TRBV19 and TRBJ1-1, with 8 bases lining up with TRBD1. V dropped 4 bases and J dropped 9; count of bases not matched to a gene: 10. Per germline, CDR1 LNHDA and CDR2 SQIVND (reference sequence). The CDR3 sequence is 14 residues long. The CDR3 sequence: CASSTPSGGWKAFF. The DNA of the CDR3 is TGTGCCAGTAGTACCCCTTCAGGGGGCTGGAAAGCTTTCTTT. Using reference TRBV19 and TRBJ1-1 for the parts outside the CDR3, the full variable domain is DGGITQSPKYLFRKEGQNVTLSCEQNLNHDAMYWYRQDPGQGLRLIYYSQIVNDFQKGDIAEGYSVSREKKESFPLTVTSAQKNPTAFYLCASSTPSGGWKAFFGQGTRLTVV.

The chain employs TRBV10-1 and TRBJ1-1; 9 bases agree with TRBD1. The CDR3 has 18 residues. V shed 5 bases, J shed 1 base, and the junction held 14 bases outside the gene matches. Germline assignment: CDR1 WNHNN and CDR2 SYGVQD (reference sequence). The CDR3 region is CASSFQIHRGPKNTEAFF. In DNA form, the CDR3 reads TGCGCCAGCAGTTTCCAAATACACAGGGGGCCGAAGAACACTGAAGCTTTCTTT.

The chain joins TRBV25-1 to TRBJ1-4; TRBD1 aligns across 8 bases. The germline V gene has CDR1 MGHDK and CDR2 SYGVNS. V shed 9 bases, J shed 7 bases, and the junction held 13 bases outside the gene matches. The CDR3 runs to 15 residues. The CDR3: CASSDDRGFSEKLFF. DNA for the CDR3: TGTGCCAGTTCGGATGACAGGGGTTTTTCTGAAAAACTGTTTTTT.

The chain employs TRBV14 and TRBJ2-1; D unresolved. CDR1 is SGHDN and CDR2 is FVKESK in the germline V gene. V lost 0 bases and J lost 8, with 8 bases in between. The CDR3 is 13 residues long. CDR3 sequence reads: CASSQDEVYEQFF. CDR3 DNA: TGTGCCAGCAGCCAAGATGAGGTGTATGAGCAGTTCTTC.

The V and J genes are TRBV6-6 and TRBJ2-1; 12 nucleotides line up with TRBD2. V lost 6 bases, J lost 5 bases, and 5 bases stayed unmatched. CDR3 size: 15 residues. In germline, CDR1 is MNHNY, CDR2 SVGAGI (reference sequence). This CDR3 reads CASSLLAGGNNEQFF. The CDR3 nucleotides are TGTGCCAGCAGCTTACTAGCGGGAGGCAACAATGAGCAGTTCTTC.

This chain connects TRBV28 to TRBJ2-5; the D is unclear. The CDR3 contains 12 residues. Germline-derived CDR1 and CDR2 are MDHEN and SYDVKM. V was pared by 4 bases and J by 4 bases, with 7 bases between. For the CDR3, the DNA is TGTGCCAGCAGTTCCAGAGGAGAGACCCAGTACTTC. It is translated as CASSSRGETQYF. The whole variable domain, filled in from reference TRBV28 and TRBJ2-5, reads DVKVTQSSRYLVKRTGEKVFLECVQDMDHENMFWYRQDPGLGLRLIYFSYDVKMKEKGDIPEGYSVSREKKERFSLILESASTNQTSMYLCASSSRGETQYFGPGTRLLVL.

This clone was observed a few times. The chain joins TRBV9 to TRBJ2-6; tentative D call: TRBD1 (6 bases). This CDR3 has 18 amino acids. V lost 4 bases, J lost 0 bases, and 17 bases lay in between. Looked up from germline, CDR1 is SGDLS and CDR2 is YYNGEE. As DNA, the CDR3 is TGTGCCAGCAGCCCTCGGGACACTGGAGTCTCTGGGGCCAACGTCCTGACTTTC. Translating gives CASSPRDTGVSGANVLTF.

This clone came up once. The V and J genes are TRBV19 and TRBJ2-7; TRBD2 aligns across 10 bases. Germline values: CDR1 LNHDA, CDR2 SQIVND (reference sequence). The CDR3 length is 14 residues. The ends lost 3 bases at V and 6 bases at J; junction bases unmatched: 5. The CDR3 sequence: CASSIPSGRGEQYF. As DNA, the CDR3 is TGTGCCAGTAGTATTCCTAGCGGGAGAGGCGAGCAGTACTTC.

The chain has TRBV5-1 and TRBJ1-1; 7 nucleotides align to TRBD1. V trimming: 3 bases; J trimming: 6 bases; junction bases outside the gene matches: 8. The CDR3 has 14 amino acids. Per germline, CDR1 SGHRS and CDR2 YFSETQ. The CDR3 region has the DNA TGCGCCAGCAGCTGGGGGGACAGTGCCTCTGAAGCTTTCTTT. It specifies CASSWGDSASEAFF.

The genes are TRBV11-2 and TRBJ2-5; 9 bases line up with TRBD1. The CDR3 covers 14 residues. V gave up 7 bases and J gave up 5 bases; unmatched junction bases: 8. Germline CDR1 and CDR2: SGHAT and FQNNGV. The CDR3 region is CASIQGATGETQYF. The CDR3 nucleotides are TGTGCCAGCATACAGGGGGCGACCGGGGAGACCCAGTACTTC.

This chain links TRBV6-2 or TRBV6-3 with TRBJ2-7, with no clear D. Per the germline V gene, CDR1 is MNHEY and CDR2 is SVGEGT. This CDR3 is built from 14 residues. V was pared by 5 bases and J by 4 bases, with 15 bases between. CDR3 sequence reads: CASSPPPYFYEQYF. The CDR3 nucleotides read TGTGCCAGCAGTCCACCACCATACTTTTACGAGCAGTACTTC.

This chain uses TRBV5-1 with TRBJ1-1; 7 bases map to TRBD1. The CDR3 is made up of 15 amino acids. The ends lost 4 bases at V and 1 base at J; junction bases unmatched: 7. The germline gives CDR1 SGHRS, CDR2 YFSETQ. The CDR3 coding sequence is TGCGCCAGCAGCGGGGTGACAGGGCAGAACACTGAAGCTTTCTTT. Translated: CASSGVTGQNTEAFF.

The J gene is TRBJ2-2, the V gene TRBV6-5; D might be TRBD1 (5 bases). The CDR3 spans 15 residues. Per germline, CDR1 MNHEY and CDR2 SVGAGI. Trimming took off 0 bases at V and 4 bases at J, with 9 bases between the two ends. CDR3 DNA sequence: TGTGCCAGCAGTTACTCGTCAGGGCTCACCGGGGAGCTGTTTTTT. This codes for CASSYSSGLTGELFF.

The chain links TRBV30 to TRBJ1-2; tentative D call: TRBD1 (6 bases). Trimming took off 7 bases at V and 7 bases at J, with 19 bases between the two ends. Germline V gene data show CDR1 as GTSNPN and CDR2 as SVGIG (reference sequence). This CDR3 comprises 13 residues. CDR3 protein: CALTGKAGGGYTF. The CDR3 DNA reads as TGTGCCTTGACAGGCAAAGCAGGTGGTGGCTACACCTTC.

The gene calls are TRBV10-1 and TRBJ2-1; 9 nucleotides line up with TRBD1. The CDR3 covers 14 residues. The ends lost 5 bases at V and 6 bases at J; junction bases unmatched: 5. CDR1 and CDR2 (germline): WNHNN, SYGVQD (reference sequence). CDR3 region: CASSPGQGGNEQFF. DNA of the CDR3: TGCGCCAGCAGTCCGGGACAGGGAGGCAATGAGCAGTTCTTC.

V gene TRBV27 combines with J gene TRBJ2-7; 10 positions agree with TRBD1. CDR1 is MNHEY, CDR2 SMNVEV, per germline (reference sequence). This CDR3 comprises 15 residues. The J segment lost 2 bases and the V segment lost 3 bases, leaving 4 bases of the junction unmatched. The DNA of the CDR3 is TGTGCCAGCAGTTTTCAGGGACAGGGGACCTACGAGCAGTACTTC. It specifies CASSFQGQGTYEQYF.

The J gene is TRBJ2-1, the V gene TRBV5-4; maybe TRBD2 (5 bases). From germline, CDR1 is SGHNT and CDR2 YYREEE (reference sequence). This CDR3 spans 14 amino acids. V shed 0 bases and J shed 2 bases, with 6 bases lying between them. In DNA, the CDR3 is TGTGCCAGCAGCTTGGCCGGGACCTACAATGAGCAGTTCTTC. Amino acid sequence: CASSLAGTYNEQFF. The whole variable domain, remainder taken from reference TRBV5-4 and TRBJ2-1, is ETGVTQSPTHLIKTRGQQVTLRCSSQSGHNTVSWYQQALGQGPQFIFQYYREEENGRGNFPPRFSGLQFPNYSSELNVNALELDDSALYLCASSLAGTYNEQFFGPGTRLTVL.

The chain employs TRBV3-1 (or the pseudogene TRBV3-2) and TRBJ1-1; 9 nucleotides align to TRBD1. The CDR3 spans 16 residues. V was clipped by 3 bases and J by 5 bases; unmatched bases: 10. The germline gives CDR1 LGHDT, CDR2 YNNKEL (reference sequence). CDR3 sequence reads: CASSQTTGGGRTEAFF. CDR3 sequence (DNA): TGTGCCAGCAGCCAGACGACAGGGGGTGGAAGAACTGAAGCTTTCTTT.

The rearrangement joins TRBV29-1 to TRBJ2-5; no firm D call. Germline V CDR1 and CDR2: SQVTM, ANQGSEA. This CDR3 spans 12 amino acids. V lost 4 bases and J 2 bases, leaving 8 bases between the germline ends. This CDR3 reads CSVGRHQETQYF. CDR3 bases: TGCAGCGTTGGTAGACATCAAGAGACCCAGTACTTC.

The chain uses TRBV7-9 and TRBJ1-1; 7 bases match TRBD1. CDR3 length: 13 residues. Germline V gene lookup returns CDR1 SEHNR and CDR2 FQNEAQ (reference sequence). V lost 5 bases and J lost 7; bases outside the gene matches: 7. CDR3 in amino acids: CASSRDSGGEAFF. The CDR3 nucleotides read TGTGCCAGCAGCCGGGACAGCGGGGGTGAAGCTTTCTTT.

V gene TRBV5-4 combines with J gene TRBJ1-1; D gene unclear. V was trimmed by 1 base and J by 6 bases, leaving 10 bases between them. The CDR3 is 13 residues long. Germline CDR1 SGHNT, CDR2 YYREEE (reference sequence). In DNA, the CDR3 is TGTGCCAGCAGCTTGTGGCTGATGGCTGAAGCTTTCTTT. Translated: CASSLWLMAEAFF.

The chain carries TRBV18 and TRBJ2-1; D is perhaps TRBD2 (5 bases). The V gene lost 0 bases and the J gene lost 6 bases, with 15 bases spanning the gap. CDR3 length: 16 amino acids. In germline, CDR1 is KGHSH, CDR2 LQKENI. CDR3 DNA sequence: TGTGCCAGCTCACCACCCGGACTCCTTTGGCGCAATGAGCAGTTCTTC. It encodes CASSPPGLLWRNEQFF.

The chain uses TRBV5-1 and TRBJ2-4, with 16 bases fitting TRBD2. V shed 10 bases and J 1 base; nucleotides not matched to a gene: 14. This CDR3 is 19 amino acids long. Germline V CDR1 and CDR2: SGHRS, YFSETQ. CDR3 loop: CASAAGGLAGGPAKNIQYF. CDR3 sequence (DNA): TGCGCCTCCGCTGCGGGGGGACTAGCGGGAGGGCCGGCCAAAAACATTCAGTACTTC.

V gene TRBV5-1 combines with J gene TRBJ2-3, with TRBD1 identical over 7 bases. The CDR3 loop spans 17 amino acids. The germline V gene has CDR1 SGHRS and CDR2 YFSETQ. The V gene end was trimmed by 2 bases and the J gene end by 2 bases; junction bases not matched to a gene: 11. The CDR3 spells CASSFGDGGQYTDTQYF. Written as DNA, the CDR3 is TGCGCCAGCAGCTTTGGCGATGGGGGACAGTACACAGATACGCAGTATTTT.